This entry is about one T cell receptor (beta chain). Its antigen remains unknown. Time point here: week 35, safety follow-up. Doses comprised 300 ug of mutant IDH1 20-mer peptide each, plus topical imiquimod. Donors had new WHO grade 3 or 4 IDH1-mutant, ATRX-lost astrocytomas. This sample was included in a study of a mutant IDH1 vaccine in newly diagnosed glioma. Across the study: Commencement of vaccination occurred 4-6 weeks following radiotherapy alone, or concurrently with temozolomide cycles. V12 fell at week 35 and V13, the study end, at week 47. General observations from the study: Of the patients, 85% to 95% had vaccine-induced immune responses.

Sequencing was performed with immunoSEQ multiplex PCR; in TCRdb, only in-frame clones are kept and a portion is missing. This repertoire shows over 60,000 clones, roughly four fifths found once; its top ten account for roughly 5.7%. The germline V gene encodes CDR1 KGHSH and CDR2 LQKENI. This CDR3 has 16 amino acids. J was trimmed by 2 bases and V by 1 base; bases with no gene match: 1. The sequenced sample was PBMCs, obtained from a glioma patient whose treatment included an IDH1 peptide vaccine. This sequence was found in a man aged 35 to 55 with glioma. The gene calls are TRBV18 and TRBJ2-1; the match to TRBD2 covers 11 bases. The CDR3 protein is CASSPRLAGTYNEQFF. The CDR3 DNA reads TGTGCCAGCTCACCACGACTAGCGGGGACCTACAATGAGCAGTTCTTC.